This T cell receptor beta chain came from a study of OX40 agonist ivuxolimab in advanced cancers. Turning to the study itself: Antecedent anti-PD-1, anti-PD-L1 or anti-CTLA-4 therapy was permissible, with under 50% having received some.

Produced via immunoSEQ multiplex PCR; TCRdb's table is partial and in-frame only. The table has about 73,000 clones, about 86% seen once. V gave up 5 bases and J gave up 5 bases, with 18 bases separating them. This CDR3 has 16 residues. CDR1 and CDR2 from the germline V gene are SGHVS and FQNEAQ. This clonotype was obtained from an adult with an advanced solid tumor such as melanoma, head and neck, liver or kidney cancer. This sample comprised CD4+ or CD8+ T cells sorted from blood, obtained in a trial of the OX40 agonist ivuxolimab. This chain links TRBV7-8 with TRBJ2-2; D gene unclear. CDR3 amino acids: CASSPRAGRGTGELFF. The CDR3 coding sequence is TGTGCCAGCAGCCCACGGGCAGGTCGAGGAACCGGGGAGCTGTTTTTT.